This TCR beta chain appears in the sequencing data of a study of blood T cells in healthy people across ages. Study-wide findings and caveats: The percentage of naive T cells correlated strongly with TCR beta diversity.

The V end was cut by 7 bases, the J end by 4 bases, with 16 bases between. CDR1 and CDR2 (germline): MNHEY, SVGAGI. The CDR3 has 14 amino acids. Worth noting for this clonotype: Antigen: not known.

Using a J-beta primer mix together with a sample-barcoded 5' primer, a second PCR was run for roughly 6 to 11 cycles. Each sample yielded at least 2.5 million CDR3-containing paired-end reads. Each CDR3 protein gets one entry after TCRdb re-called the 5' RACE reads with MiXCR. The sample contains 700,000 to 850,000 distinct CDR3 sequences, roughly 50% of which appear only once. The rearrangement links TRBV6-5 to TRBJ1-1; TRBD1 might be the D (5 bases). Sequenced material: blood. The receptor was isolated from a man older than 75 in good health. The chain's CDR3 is CASNRDGVVTEAFF. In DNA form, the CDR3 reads TGTGCCAGCAATCGGGACGGGGTCGTCACTGAAGCTTTCTTT.